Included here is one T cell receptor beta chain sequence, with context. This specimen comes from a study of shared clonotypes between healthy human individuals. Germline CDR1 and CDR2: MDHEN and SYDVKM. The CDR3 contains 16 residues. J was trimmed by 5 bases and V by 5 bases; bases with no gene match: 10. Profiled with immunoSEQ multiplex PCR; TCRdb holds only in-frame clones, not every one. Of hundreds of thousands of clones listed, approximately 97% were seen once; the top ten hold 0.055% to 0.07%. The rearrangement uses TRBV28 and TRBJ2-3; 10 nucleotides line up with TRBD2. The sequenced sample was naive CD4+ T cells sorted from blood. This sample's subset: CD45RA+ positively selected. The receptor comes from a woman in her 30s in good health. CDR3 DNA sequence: TGTGCCAGCAGTAAAGAAGCGGGAGGGCCTATAGATACGCAGTATTTT. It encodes CASSKEAGGPIDTQYF.